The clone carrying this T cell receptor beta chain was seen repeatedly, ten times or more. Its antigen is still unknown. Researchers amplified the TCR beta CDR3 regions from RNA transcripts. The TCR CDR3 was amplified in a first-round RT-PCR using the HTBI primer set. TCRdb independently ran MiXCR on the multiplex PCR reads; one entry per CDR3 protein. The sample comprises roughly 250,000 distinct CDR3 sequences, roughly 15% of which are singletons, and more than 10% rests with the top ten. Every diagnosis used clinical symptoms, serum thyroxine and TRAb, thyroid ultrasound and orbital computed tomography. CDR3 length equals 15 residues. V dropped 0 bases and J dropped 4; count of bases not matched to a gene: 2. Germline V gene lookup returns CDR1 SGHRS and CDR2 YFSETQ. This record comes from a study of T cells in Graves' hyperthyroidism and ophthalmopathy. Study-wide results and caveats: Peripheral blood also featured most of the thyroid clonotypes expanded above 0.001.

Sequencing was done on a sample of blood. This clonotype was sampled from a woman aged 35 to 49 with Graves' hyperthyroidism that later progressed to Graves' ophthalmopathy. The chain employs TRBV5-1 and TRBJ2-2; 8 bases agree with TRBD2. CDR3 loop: CASSLDGRVTGELFF. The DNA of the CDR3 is TGCGCCAGCAGCTTGGACGGGAGGGTCACCGGGGAGCTGTTTTTT.